The T cell receptor beta chain described here comes from a study of blood T cell repertoires in COVID-19. The overall study: Material from acute and convalescent COVID-19 was sourced from the United States, Italy and Spain. Sample material is recorded as cDNA or gDNA derived from T cells, B-cell-depleted T cells, or PBMCs.

Profiling relied on immunoSEQ multiplex PCR, and the TCRdb table lists in-frame clones only, not all of them. The sample carries around 63,000 clones, roughly 88% recorded once. The receptor's source is an elderly woman with acute or convalescent COVID-19. Sequencing used peripheral blood.

The CDR3 reads CASSYETGGHTIYF. The CDR3 DNA follows: TGTGCCAGCAGTTACGAGACAGGGGGACACACCATATATTTT. This rearrangement joins TRBV6-5 to TRBJ1-3, with 9 bases fitting TRBD1. The CDR3 has 14 residues. With V trimmed by 2 bases and J by 8 bases, 4 bases remained unmatched. Germline lookup yields CDR1 MNHEY and CDR2 SVGAGI.